One and the same sample provided the 27 T cell receptor beta chains below, sequenced in a study of regulatory T cells in long-lasting Graves disease. Arm-PCR of CDR3 regions and iRepertoire HTBI primers were the basis on which TCR beta libraries were built. Each CDR3 protein gets one entry after TCRdb re-called the multiplex PCR reads with MiXCR. The sample has some 560,000 distinct CDR3 sequences, 15% to 20% seen once. Time point defined: newly diagnosed GD, antithyroid drugs for less than 3 months. PBMCs were the source of the RNA used for TCR sequencing. These records were also assigned to another study, of T cells in Graves' hyperthyroidism and ophthalmopathy.

The sequencing used peripheral blood mononuclear cells (PBMCs), collected at new diagnosis, from a patient treated with antithyroid drugs. These receptors were taken from a woman aged 35-60 years with Graves disease.

This clonotype has a count of ten or more. V and J are TRBV2 and TRBJ2-7, with 12 bases aligning to TRBD2. V was clipped by 0 bases and J by 2 bases; unmatched bases: 11. Germline V gene sequence: CDR1 SNHLY, CDR2 FYNNEI. The CDR3 covers 19 residues. The CDR3, as DNA: TGTGCCAGCAGTGAAGCGTCCCTAGCGGGGGGGATAAACCCCTACGAGCAGTACTTC. It encodes CASSEASLAGGINPYEQYF. Supplemented by reference TRBV2 and TRBJ2-7, the full variable domain reads EPEVTQTPSHQVTQMGQEVILRCVPISNHLYFYWYRQILGQKVEFLVSFYNNEISEKSEIFDDQFSVERPDGSNFTLKIRSTKLEDSAMYFCASSEASLAGGINPYEQYFGPGTRLTVT.

V and J are TRBV10-2 and TRBJ2-5; D possibly corresponds to TRBD1 (5 bases). Trimming took 6 bases from V and 5 from J, leaving 13 bases between them. The V gene's germline CDR1 is WSHSY and CDR2 SAAADI. The CDR3 loop spans 13 amino acids. CDR3 sequence: CASRDTPAETQYF. As DNA, the CDR3 is TGCGCCAGCAGGGACACCCCTGCCGAGACCCAGTACTTC.

The table lists this clonotype with many counts. The chain recombines TRBV12-3 or TRBV12-4 with TRBJ1-5, with D uncertain. This CDR3 is built from 13 residues. The ends were cut back, 6 bases at V and 6 bases at J, with 12 bases in the middle. The CDR3 here is CASSASAVQPQHF. CDR3 sequence (DNA): TGTGCCAGCAGCGCCTCGGCGGTTCAGCCCCAGCATTTT.

A few counts support this clonotype. The J gene is TRBJ1-5, the V gene TRBV20-1, with D unclear. The CDR3 spans 12 residues. V lost 3 bases, J lost 8 bases, and 11 bases lay in between. Germline loops: CDR1 DFQATT, CDR2 SNEGSKA (reference sequence). The CDR3 protein is CSASAGSEPQHF. CDR3 coding DNA: TGCAGTGCTAGTGCGGGGTCCGAGCCCCAGCATTTT.

This clonotype was seen many times. The chain has TRBV28 and TRBJ2-3; 11 bases fit TRBD2. Per the germline V gene, CDR1 is MDHEN and CDR2 is SYDVKM. The CDR3 is 18 amino acids. J was trimmed by 2 bases and V by 5 bases; bases with no gene match: 12. The CDR3 DNA follows: TGTGCCAGCAGTACCGCCAGCCTAGCGGGGGGATACACAGATACGCAGTATTTT. It yields the protein CASSTASLAGGYTDTQYF.

V and J are TRBV3-1 and TRBJ2-1; 9 nucleotides align to TRBD2. Germline V gives CDR1 LGHDT, CDR2 YNNKEL (reference sequence). The ends lost 1 base at V and 9 bases at J; junction bases unmatched: 7. The CDR3 consists of 15 residues. The CDR3 bases are TGTGCCAGCAGCCAAGGCGGGGGGGCCAGAGGTGAGCAGTTCTTC. This sequence encodes CASSQGGGARGEQFF.

The chain carries TRBV19 and TRBJ1-3; tentative D call: TRBD1 (5 bases). CDR1 is LNHDA and CDR2 is SQIVND in the germline V gene (reference sequence). CDR3 length equals 14 residues. The V gene lost 3 bases and the J gene lost 3 bases, with 9 bases spanning the gap. CDR3 nucleotide sequence: TGTGCCAGTAGTATCTCTGGGGGTGGAAACACCATATATTTT. Translation gives CASSISGGGNTIYF.

This clonotype was picked up many times. The genes are TRBV2 and TRBJ1-2; D unclear. Trimming took off 1 base at V and 8 bases at J, with 11 bases between the two ends. The CDR3 consists of 13 residues. CDR1 SNHLY and CDR2 FYNNEI come from the germline V gene. This chain's CDR3 is CASSEGAARGYTF. The CDR3 DNA follows: TGTGCCAGCAGTGAAGGGGCAGCTAGAGGCTACACCTTC. The whole variable domain, filled in from reference TRBV2 and TRBJ1-2, reads EPEVTQTPSHQVTQMGQEVILRCVPISNHLYFYWYRQILGQKVEFLVSFYNNEISEKSEIFDDQFSVERPDGSNFTLKIRSTKLEDSAMYFCASSEGAARGYTFGSGTRLTVV.

This clonotype has a handful of counts. The gene calls are TRBV6-1 and TRBJ2-5, with D perhaps given as TRBD1 or TRBD2 (5 bases each). V dropped 6 bases and J dropped 3 bases, with 20 bases sitting between them. Germline CDR1 is MNHNS and CDR2 is SASEGT. The CDR3 is 16 amino acids. The CDR3 nucleotides are TGTGCCAGCAGAAGAGAGAGGGCAGGGTTAGAAGAGACCCAGTACTTC. This codes for CASRRERAGLEETQYF.

The chain is built from TRBV4-1 and TRBJ1-5; D is ambiguous. V was trimmed by 0 bases and J by 7 bases, leaving 10 bases between them. Germline loops: CDR1 MGHRA, CDR2 YSYEKL. The CDR3 has 14 amino acids. The CDR3 loop reads CASSQEGSGQPQHF. Written as DNA, the CDR3 is TGCGCCAGCAGCCAAGAGGGAAGTGGCCAGCCCCAGCATTTT.

The table lists this clonotype with many counts. This chain connects TRBV5-5 to TRBJ2-5, with D possibly TRBD2 on 6 matching bases. Germline V CDR1 and CDR2: SGHKS, YYEKEE (reference sequence). V was cut by 0 bases and J by 6 bases, with 12 bases left in between. This CDR3 contains 14 residues. Here the CDR3 reads CASSLVGGEKTQYF. CDR3 bases: TGTGCCAGCAGCTTGGTGGGCGGGGAAAAGACCCAGTACTTC.

The rearrangement joins TRBV20-1 to TRBJ2-1; 7 bases match TRBD2. CDR1 and CDR2 (germline): DFQATT, SNEGSKA (reference sequence). The V segment lost 4 bases and the J segment 2 bases; nucleotides outside the gene matches: 5. This CDR3 comprises 14 residues. As DNA, the CDR3 is TGCAGTGCTAAGTCCGGGGGGACCTACAATGAGCAGTTCTTC. This codes for CSAKSGGTYNEQFF.

This clonotype was counted many times. The chain has TRBV11-2 and TRBJ2-2; TRBD1 agrees at 7 bases. V shed 5 bases and J 6 bases; nucleotides not matched to a gene: 6. The length of the CDR3 is 14 residues. The germline CDR1 and CDR2 sequences are SGHAT and FQNNGV. CDR3 DNA sequence: TGTGCCAGCAGCAGGCGACAGGGTGCCGGGGAGCTGTTTTTT. It yields the protein CASSRRQGAGELFF.

This clonotype was detected ten times or more. The rearrangement uses TRBV2 and TRBJ2-7; D gene ambiguous. The CDR3 has 15 residues. The germline gives CDR1 SNHLY, CDR2 FYNNEI. Trimming took off 4 bases at V and 3 bases at J, with 16 bases between the two ends. CDR3 protein: CASSGVADGSYEQYF. The CDR3 nucleotides read TGTGCCAGCAGTGGGGTGGCCGACGGCAGCTACGAGCAGTACTTC.

Remarks on this clonotype: This could be a read error, since a much larger clone is one nucleotide away. The chain links TRBV4-1 to TRBJ2-7; 8 nucleotides agree with TRBD1. CDR1 MGHRA and CDR2 YSYEKL come from the germline V gene. The CDR3 sequence is 15 residues long. Here the CDR3 reads CTSSRDQDRAYEQYF. CDR3 DNA: TGCACCAGCAGCCGGGACCAGGACAGGGCCTACGAGCAGTACTTC.

This clonotype was seen at least ten times. The CDR3 DNA follows: TGCGCCAGCAGCGTATCCGGGACTGATAAAGCTTTCTTT. Protein: CASSVSGTDKAFF. The chain employs TRBV5-1 and TRBJ1-1; TRBD1 might be the D (5 bases). Trimming removed 4 bases at V and 9 bases at J, with 16 bases between. The CDR3 runs to 13 residues. Germline lookup yields CDR1 SGHRS and CDR2 YFSETQ. Full variable domain (rest looked up from reference TRBV5-1 and TRBJ1-1): KAGVTQTPRYLIKTRGQQVTLSCSPISGHRSVSWYQQTPGQGLQFLFEYFSETQRNKGNFPGRFSGRQFSNSRSEMNVSTLELGDSALYLCASSVSGTDKAFFGQGTRLTVV.

This clonotype came up many times. V is TRBV2 and J is TRBJ2-6; no firm D call. Germline CDR1 reads SNHLY; CDR2 reads FYNNEI. This CDR3 contains 14 residues. V was pared by 11 bases and J by 1 base, with 12 bases between. DNA for the CDR3: TGTGCCGGCCCCCCGAGATCTGGGGCCAACGTCCTGACTTTC. Translated: CAGPPRSGANVLTF.

The chain couples TRBV19 to TRBJ1-6; a weak D match, TRBD1 (6 bases). V was pared by 7 bases and J by 5 bases, with 15 bases between. The CDR3 is made up of 15 amino acids. CDR1 is LNHDA, CDR2 SQIVND, per germline (reference sequence). The CDR3 loop is CASTPGDADNSPLHF. As DNA, the CDR3 is TGTGCCAGTACTCCAGGGGATGCTGATAATTCACCCCTCCACTTT.

The rearrangement joins TRBV15 to TRBJ2-1, with TRBD2 matching over 8 bases. Germline CDR1 reads LNHNV; CDR2 reads YYDKDF (reference sequence). The junction had 11 bases not matched to a gene; V was cut back by 3 bases and J by 4 bases. The CDR3 contains 17 residues. CDR3 residues: CATSSTHDGGAYNEQFF. The CDR3 DNA sequence: TGTGCCACCAGCAGTACCCACGACGGGGGGGCTTACAATGAGCAGTTCTTC.

The J gene is TRBJ2-2, the V gene TRBV29-1; 8 bases map to TRBD2. The ends lost 7 bases at V and 6 bases at J; junction bases unmatched: 4. Germline loops: CDR1 SQVTM, CDR2 ANQGSEA. The CDR3 contains 12 residues. CDR3 DNA: TGCAGCGCAGTCGGGGGGGCCGGGGAGCTGTTTTTT. It translates to CSAVGGAGELFF.

This clonotype occurred a few times. The chain joins TRBV11-1 to TRBJ1-5, with 8 bases that match TRBD1. The ends lost 5 bases at V and 7 bases at J; junction bases unmatched: 7. This CDR3 is 14 amino acids long. The germline CDR1 and CDR2 sequences are SGHAT and FQDESV (reference sequence). CDR3 bases: TGTGCCAGCAGCCCCGGACAGGGAACCCAGCCCCAGCATTTT. Translation: CASSPGQGTQPQHF.

The rearrangement links TRBV19 to TRBJ1-2; TRBD1 is a possible D gene (5 bases). V was trimmed by 1 base and J by 4 bases, leaving 13 bases between them. The CDR3 consists of 15 residues. CDR1 LNHDA and CDR2 SQIVND come from the germline V gene (reference sequence). DNA for the CDR3: TGTGCCAGTAGTATAGTCGACAGTTTAGCCTATGGCTACACCTTC. Its protein product is CASSIVDSLAYGYTF. The variable domain in full, with the rest retrieved from reference TRBV19 and TRBJ1-2, is DGGITQSPKYLFRKEGQNVTLSCEQNLNHDAMYWYRQDPGQGLRLIYYSQIVNDFQKGDIAEGYSVSREKKESFPLTVTSAQKNPTAFYLCASSIVDSLAYGYTFGSGTRLTVV.

Turning to this clonotype: This could be a read error, since a much larger clone is one nucleotide away. This rearrangement joins TRBV7-2 to TRBJ2-2; D is perhaps TRBD2 (5 bases). The CDR3 runs to 13 residues. Looked up from germline, CDR1 is SGHTA and CDR2 is FQGNSA. The DNA of the CDR3 is TGTGCCAGCAGCTCTAGACCCACCGGGGAGCTGCTTTTT. It translates to CASSSRPTGELLF.

This clonotype has only a few counts. This chain links TRBV11-2 with TRBJ2-7, with D maybe TRBD1 (6 bases). V was cut by 3 bases and J by 4 bases, with 13 bases left in between. Germline CDR1 SGHAT, CDR2 FQNNGV. CDR3 length equals 14 residues. The CDR3 nucleotides read TGTGCCAGCAGCTTGACAGGAGTCCCATACGAGCAGTACTTC. This gives the protein CASSLTGVPYEQYF. Drawing the rest from reference TRBV11-2 and TRBJ2-7, the complete variable domain is EAGVAQSPRYKIIEKRQSVAFWCNPISGHATLYWYQQILGQGPKLLIQFQNNGVVDDSQLPKDRFSAERLKGVDSTLKIQPAKLEDSAVYLCASSLTGVPYEQYFGPGTRLTVT.

This clonotype was counted many times. The chain carries TRBV20-1 and TRBJ2-5, with 7 bases lining up with TRBD2. Germline assignment: CDR1 DFQATT and CDR2 SNEGSKA (reference sequence). This CDR3 has 14 residues. With 3 bases clipped from V and 4 bases from J, the junction kept 8 bases outside the gene matches. CDR3 sequence: CSASSGTLGETQYF. The CDR3 bases are TGCAGTGCTAGCAGCGGGACCTTGGGAGAGACCCAGTACTTC.

CDR3 residues: CASSQPTGGLYNSPLHF. CDR3 sequence (DNA): TGCGCCAGCAGCCAACCGACAGGGGGTCTGTATAATTCACCCCTCCACTTT. The rearrangement links TRBV4-1 to TRBJ1-6, with TRBD1 matching 9 bases. With V trimmed by 2 bases and J by 4 bases, 6 bases remained unmatched. This CDR3 contains 17 residues. Germline CDR1 MGHRA, CDR2 YSYEKL.

The chain is built from TRBV19 and TRBJ2-7, with 7 bases aligning to TRBD1. Germline V gene data show CDR1 as LNHDA and CDR2 as SQIVND (reference sequence). Trimming took 1 base from V and 1 from J; bases not matched to a gene: 10. This CDR3 contains 17 residues. The CDR3: CASSIGTPGQTSYEQYF. In DNA, the CDR3 is TGTGCCAGTAGTATAGGAACCCCGGGACAGACGTCCTACGAGCAGTACTTC.